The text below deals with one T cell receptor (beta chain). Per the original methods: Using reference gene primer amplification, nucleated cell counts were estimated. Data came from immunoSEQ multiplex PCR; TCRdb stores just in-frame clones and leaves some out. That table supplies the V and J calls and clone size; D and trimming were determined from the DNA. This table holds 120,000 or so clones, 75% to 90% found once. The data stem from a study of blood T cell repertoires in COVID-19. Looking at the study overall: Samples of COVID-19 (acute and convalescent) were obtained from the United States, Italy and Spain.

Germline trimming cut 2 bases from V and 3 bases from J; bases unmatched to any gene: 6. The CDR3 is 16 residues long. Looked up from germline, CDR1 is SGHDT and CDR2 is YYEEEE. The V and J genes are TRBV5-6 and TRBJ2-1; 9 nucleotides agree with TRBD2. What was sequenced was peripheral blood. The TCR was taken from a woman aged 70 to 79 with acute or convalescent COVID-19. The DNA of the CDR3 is TGTGCCAGCAGCTTCGGGGGGACTAGCATCTACAATGAGCAGTTCTTC. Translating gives CASSFGGTSIYNEQFF.